These 17 T cell receptor beta chains were all obtained from the same sample, sequenced in a study of cytotoxic CD8 clonotypes in ibrutinib-treated CLL. The repertoire was sequenced with immunoSEQ multiplex PCR; TCRdb's copy has only in-frame clones and lacks some. The sample shows tens of thousands of clones, roughly 70% of them seen only once. The sample in question was PBMCs, obtained after 24 months of ibrutinib treatment. The receptor set was obtained from a human donor with chronic lymphocytic leukemia.

V and J are TRBV10-2 and TRBJ1-6; maybe TRBD1 (6 bases). CDR3 length equals 16 residues. The germline V gene has CDR1 WSHSY and CDR2 SAAADI. Trimming cost V 8 bases and J 3 bases, with 17 bases left between them. The CDR3 protein is CASAWAGDGYNSPLHF. The CDR3 nucleotides read TGCGCCAGCGCTTGGGCAGGGGACGGCTATAATTCACCCCTCCACTTT.

The rearrangement links TRBV2 to TRBJ2-6; no definite D call. The CDR3 sequence is 15 residues long. Trimming pared 5 bases from V and 5 bases from J, leaving 13 bases between. Germline loops: CDR1 SNHLY, CDR2 FYNNEI. The CDR3 coding sequence is TGTGCCAGCAGTAGGATACAAAGTCGGGCCAACGTCCTGACTTTC. Encoded protein: CASSRIQSRANVLTF.

The chain couples TRBV2 to TRBJ2-7, with D uncertain. Germline assignment: CDR1 SNHLY and CDR2 FYNNEI. This CDR3 is built from 11 residues. V was pared by 7 bases and J by 3 bases, with 7 bases between. In nucleotides, the CDR3 is TGTGCCAGCACCGGACGCTACGAGCAGTACTTC. Protein: CASTGRYEQYF. Full variable domain (missing parts from reference TRBV2 and TRBJ2-7): EPEVTQTPSHQVTQMGQEVILRCVPISNHLYFYWYRQILGQKVEFLVSFYNNEISEKSEIFDDQFSVERPDGSNFTLKIRSTKLEDSAMYFCASTGRYEQYFGPGTRLTVT.

The genes are TRBV18 and TRBJ1-3; D uncertain. In germline, CDR1 is KGHSH, CDR2 LQKENI. The CDR3 has 13 residues. The germline V and J ends were trimmed by 6 bases and 0 bases, with 6 bases remaining between them. For the CDR3, the DNA is TGTGCCAGCTCCCCCTACTCTGGAAACACCATATATTTT. Its protein is CASSPYSGNTIYF. Filled out from reference TRBV18 and TRBJ1-3, the complete variable domain reads NAGVMQNPRHLVRRRGQEARLRCSPMKGHSHVYWYRQLPEEGLKFMVYLQKENIIDESGMPKERFSAEFPKEGPSILRIQQVVRGDSAAYFCASSPYSGNTIYFGEGSWLTVV.

This chain connects TRBV5-4 to TRBJ2-1; D tentatively reads TRBD1 or TRBD2 (5 bases each). The CDR3 is 15 amino acids. V was trimmed by 4 bases and J by 8 bases, leaving 19 bases between them. Germline loops: CDR1 SGHNT, CDR2 YYREEE (reference sequence). This CDR3 reads CASSPGTSRVDEQFF. CDR3 coding DNA: TGTGCCAGCAGCCCGGGGACGTCCAGGGTCGATGAGCAGTTCTTC.

The gene calls are TRBV5-1 and TRBJ2-3; 7 bases are a match to TRBD1. In germline, CDR1 is SGHRS, CDR2 YFSETQ. V trimming: 4 bases; J trimming: 4 bases; junction bases outside the gene matches: 9. The CDR3 has 15 residues. CDR3 sequence: CASSPGQSDPDTQYF. DNA of the CDR3: TGCGCCAGCAGCCCGGGACAGTCTGACCCAGATACGCAGTATTTT. Variable domain in full (rest from reference TRBV5-1 and TRBJ2-3): KAGVTQTPRYLIKTRGQQVTLSCSPISGHRSVSWYQQTPGQGLQFLFEYFSETQRNKGNFPGRFSGRQFSNSRSEMNVSTLELGDSALYLCASSPGQSDPDTQYFGPGTRLTVL.

The chain uses TRBV4-1 and TRBJ1-4, with D tentatively TRBD1 (6 bases). V was trimmed by 0 bases and J by 4 bases, leaving 12 bases between them. Looked up from germline, CDR1 is MGHRA and CDR2 is YSYEKL. CDR3 size: 16 residues. CDR3 in DNA: TGCGCCAGCAGCCAAGAGGGGGGGCGCCTTAATGAAAAACTGTTTTTT. It encodes CASSQEGGRLNEKLFF.

The rearrangement uses TRBV14 and TRBJ2-2, with D perhaps TRBD1 (6 bases). Germline-derived CDR1 and CDR2 are SGHDN and FVKESK. With 6 bases removed from V and 6 bases from J, the gap between germline ends came to 11 bases. The CDR3 contains 13 residues. CDR3 loop: CASSPTGPGELFF. CDR3 DNA: TGTGCCAGCAGTCCGACAGGCCCCGGGGAGCTGTTTTTT.

The chain combines TRBV7-2 with TRBJ2-1; tentative D call: TRBD2 (6 bases). Germline values: CDR1 SGHTA, CDR2 FQGNSA. Between the trimmed V and J ends, which lost 5 bases and 0 bases, there was a span of 11 bases. CDR3 length: 15 amino acids. DNA of the CDR3: TGTGCCAGCAGCCCTGGGGGGAACTCCTACAATGAGCAGTTCTTC. Its translation: CASSPGGNSYNEQFF.

The table lists this clone with a count of one. The junction departs from germline at one end; a sequencing error may be responsible. Within the sample, other DNA sequences also encode this same CDR3. V usage is TRBV5-4 and J usage is TRBJ2-1; 9 bases fit TRBD1. The germline V gene has CDR1 SGHNT and CDR2 YYREEE (reference sequence). This CDR3 spans 15 amino acids. CDR3 bases: TGTGCTAGCAGCAGGGGACAGGGTCGGTACAATGAGCAGTTCTTC. Its protein product is CASSRGQGRYNEQFF.

This rearrangement joins TRBV4-2 to TRBJ2-7; D ambiguous. This CDR3 is built from 12 residues. Germline V gives CDR1 LGHNA, CDR2 YNFKEQ. Trimming left V 3 bases short and J 0 bases short, with 3 bases between. CDR3 DNA: TGTGCCAGCAGCCACGGCTCCTACGAGCAGTACTTC. Translated, it gives CASSHGSYEQYF.

This clone is a singleton in its sample. The chain has TRBV7-6 and TRBJ1-5, with D unresolved. CDR3 length: 14 amino acids. Germline V CDR1 and CDR2: SGHVS, FNYEAQ. V was cut by 0 bases and J by 6 bases, with 9 bases left in between. The CDR3 nucleotides are TGTGCCAGCAGCTTAGCCGGGCGGGCTCAGCCCCAGCATTTT. Translation gives CASSLAGRAQPQHF.

The chain couples TRBV5-4 to TRBJ1-1, with a weak D call TRBD1 (6 bases). V was shortened by 4 bases and J by 0 bases, with 13 bases between the two germline ends. The CDR3 contains 15 residues. Germline V CDR1 and CDR2: SGHNT, YYREEE (reference sequence). The CDR3 DNA reads as TGTGCCAGCAGCAACGGACAGAGGGTGAACACTGAAGCTTTCTTT. Translation gives CASSNGQRVNTEAFF.

The gene calls are TRBV2 and TRBJ1-1, with TRBD1 as a possible D gene (5 bases). With 2 bases removed from V and 8 bases from J, the gap between germline ends came to 18 bases. Germline CDR1 is SNHLY and CDR2 is FYNNEI. The CDR3 has 15 amino acids. CDR3 loop: CASSEQGGENREAFF. CDR3 nucleotides: TGTGCCAGCAGTGAACAAGGCGGAGAGAACAGGGAAGCTTTCTTT.

The count of this clone is one. The genes are TRBV13 and TRBJ1-4, with unresolved D. This CDR3 region has 13 residues. The germline V gene has CDR1 PRHDT and CDR2 FYEKMQ (reference sequence). The ends were cut back, 6 bases at V and 0 bases at J, with 5 bases in the middle. CDR3 nucleotides: TGTGCCAGCAGATATTCAACTAATGAAAAACTGTTTTTT. It yields the protein CASRYSTNEKLFF.

This clone was observed a handful of times. The chain joins TRBV25-1 to TRBJ1-2; 7 nucleotides match TRBD1. The length of the CDR3 is 15 residues. V dropped 2 bases and J dropped 3; count of bases not matched to a gene: 6. Germline V CDR1 and CDR2: MGHDK, SYGVNS. CDR3 in amino acids: CASSETRDRDYGYTF. As DNA, the CDR3 is TGTGCCAGCAGTGAAACCCGGGACAGAGACTATGGCTACACCTTC.

This chain joins TRBV5-4 and TRBJ2-7; maybe TRBD1 (6 bases). Germline V gives CDR1 SGHNT, CDR2 YYREEE (reference sequence). The CDR3 length is 16 residues. V gave up 4 bases and J gave up 7 bases, with 24 bases separating them. The CDR3 DNA sequence: TGTGCCAGCAGCCTCGGTGGCCAGGGGCGCTTTGGTGAGCAGTACTTC. The encoded protein is CASSLGGQGRFGEQYF.